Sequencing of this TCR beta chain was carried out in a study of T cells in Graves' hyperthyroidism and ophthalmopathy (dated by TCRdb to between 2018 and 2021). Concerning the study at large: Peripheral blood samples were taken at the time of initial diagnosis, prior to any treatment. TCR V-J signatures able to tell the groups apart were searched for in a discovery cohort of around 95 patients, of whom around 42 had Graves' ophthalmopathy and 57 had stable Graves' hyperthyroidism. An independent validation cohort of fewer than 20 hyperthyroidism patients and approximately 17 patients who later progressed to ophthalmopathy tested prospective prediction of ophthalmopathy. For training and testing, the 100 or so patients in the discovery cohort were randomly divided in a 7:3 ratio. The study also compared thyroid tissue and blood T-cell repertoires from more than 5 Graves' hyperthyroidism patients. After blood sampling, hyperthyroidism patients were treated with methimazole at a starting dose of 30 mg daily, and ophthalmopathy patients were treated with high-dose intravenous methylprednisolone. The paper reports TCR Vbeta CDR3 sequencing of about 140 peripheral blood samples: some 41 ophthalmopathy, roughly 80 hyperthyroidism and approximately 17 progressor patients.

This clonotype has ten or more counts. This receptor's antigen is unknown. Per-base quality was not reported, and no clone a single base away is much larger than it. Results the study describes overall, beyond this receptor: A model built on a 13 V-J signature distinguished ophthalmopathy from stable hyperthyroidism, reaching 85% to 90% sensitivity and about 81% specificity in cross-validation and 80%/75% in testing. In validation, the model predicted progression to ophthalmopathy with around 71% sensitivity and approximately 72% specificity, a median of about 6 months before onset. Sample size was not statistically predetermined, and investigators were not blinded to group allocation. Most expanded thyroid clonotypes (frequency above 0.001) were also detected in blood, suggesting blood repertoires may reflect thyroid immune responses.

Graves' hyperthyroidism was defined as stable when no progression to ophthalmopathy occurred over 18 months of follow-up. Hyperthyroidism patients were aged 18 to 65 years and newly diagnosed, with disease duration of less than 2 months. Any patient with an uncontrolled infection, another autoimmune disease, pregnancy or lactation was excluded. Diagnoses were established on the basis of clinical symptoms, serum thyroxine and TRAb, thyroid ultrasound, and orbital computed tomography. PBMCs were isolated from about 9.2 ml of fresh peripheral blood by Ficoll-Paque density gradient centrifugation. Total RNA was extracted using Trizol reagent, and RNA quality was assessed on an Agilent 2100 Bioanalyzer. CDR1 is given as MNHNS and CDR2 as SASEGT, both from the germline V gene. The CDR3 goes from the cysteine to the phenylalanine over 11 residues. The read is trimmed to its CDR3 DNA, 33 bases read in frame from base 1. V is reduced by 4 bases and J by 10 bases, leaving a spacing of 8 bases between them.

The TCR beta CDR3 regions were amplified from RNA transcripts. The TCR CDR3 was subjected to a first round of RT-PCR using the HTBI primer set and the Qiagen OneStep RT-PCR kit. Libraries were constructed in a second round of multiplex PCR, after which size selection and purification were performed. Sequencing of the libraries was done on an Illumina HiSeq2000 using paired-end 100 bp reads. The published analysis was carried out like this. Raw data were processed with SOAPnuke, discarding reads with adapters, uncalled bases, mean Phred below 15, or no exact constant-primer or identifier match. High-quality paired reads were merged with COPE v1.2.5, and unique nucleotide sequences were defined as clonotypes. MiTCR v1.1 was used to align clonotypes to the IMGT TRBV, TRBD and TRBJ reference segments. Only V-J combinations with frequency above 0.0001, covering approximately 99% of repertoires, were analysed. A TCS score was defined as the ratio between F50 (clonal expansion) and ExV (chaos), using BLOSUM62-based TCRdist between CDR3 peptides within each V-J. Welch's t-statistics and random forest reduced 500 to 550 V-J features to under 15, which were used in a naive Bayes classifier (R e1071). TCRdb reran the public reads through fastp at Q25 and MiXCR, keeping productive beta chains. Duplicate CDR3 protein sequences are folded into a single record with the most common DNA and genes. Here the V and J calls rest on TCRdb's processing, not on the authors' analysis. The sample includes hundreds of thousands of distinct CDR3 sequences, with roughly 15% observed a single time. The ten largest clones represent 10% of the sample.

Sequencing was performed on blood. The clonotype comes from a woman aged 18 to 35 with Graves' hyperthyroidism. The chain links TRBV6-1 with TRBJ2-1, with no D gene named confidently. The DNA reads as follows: TGTGCCAGCAGTGTATACGGAGAGCAGTTCTTC. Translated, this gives CASSVYGEQFF.